Listed here are 18 T cell receptor beta chains from one sample, sequenced in a study of identical twins. TCRdb re-called the 5' RACE reads through MiXCR, storing one row per CDR3 protein. The table shows 550,000 to 700,000 distinct CDR3 sequences, with about 20% occurring only once. This sample also appeared in a second study, on T cells expressing NK-cell markers.

Sequencing was performed on PBMCs. The receptors stem from a woman aged 18-29 years in good health.

This clonotype was seen a few times. The chain uses TRBV7-9 and TRBJ2-7; no firm D call. The CDR3 contains 15 residues. Trimming took 5 bases from V and 4 from J, leaving 18 bases between them. Germline V gene sequence: CDR1 SEHNR, CDR2 FQNEAQ (reference sequence). Written as DNA, the CDR3 is TGTGCCAGCAGCGCTCGACTGGAAGGGTTTTACGAGCAGTACTTC. Translated: CASSARLEGFYEQYF.

The chain recombines TRBV5-5 with TRBJ2-2; D not resolved. CDR1 and CDR2 from the germline V gene are SGHKS and YYEKEE (reference sequence). This CDR3 region has 13 residues. V was shortened by 5 bases and J by 4 bases, with 9 bases between the two germline ends. The CDR3 protein is CASRRMITGELFF. CDR3 nucleotides: TGTGCCAGCAGGAGAATGATCACCGGGGAGCTGTTTTTT.

There are many counts of this clonotype. The chain employs TRBV5-1 and TRBJ1-3; D is possibly TRBD1 (6 bases). With 4 bases removed from V and 0 bases from J, the gap between germline ends came to 11 bases. CDR3 size: 15 residues. The germline V gene encodes CDR1 SGHRS and CDR2 YFSETQ. This chain's CDR3 is CASSRDTSSGNTIYF. CDR3 DNA sequence: TGCGCCAGCAGCCGGGACACCTCCTCTGGAAACACCATATATTTT.

This chain uses TRBV20-1 with TRBJ1-1, with unresolved D. The germline CDR1 and CDR2 sequences are DFQATT and SNEGSKA (reference sequence). V was clipped by 1 base and J by 2 bases, with 11 bases between them. This CDR3 spans 14 amino acids. CDR3 region: CSARVVGINTEAFF. Here the CDR3 DNA reads TGCAGTGCTAGAGTTGTAGGGATTAACACTGAAGCTTTCTTT.

This clonotype was seen a handful of times. The rearrangement uses TRBV12-3 or TRBV12-4 and TRBJ2-1; 7 bases align to TRBD1. V dropped 5 bases and J dropped 5; count of bases not matched to a gene: 9. The CDR3 consists of 15 residues. The CDR3 sequence: CASSRFGTVDNEQFF. CDR3 sequence (DNA): TGTGCCAGCAGTAGGTTCGGGACAGTCGACAATGAGCAGTTCTTC.

The chain links TRBV5-5 to TRBJ2-4; 7 bases are shared with TRBD1. The CDR3 loop spans 13 amino acids. Germline-derived CDR1 and CDR2 are SGHKS and YYEKEE (reference sequence). The V gene end was trimmed by 4 bases and the J gene end by 7 bases; junction bases not matched to a gene: 5. Here the CDR3 reads CASSPIQGNIQYF. The CDR3 DNA sequence: TGTGCCAGCAGCCCAATACAGGGGAACATTCAGTACTTC. The full variable domain, with the rest looked up from reference TRBV5-5 and TRBJ2-4, is DAGVTQSPTHLIKTRGQQVTLRCSPISGHKSVSWYQQVLGQGPQFIFQYYEKEERGRGNFPDRFSARQFPNYSSELNVNALLLGDSALYLCASSPIQGNIQYFGAGTRLSVL.

This clonotype has ten or more counts. The chain links TRBV7-3 to TRBJ2-3; D perhaps matches TRBD1 (5 bases). The germline V and J ends were trimmed by 1 base and 1 base, with 9 bases remaining between them. This CDR3 has 15 residues. Germline values: CDR1 SGHTA, CDR2 FQGTGA. CDR3 residues: CASSLKGSGTDTQYF. CDR3 nucleotide sequence: TGTGCCAGCAGCTTAAAGGGGTCTGGCACAGATACGCAGTATTTT. Using reference TRBV7-3 and TRBJ2-3 for the parts outside the CDR3, the full variable domain is GAGVSQTPSNKVTEKGKYVELRCDPISGHTALYWYRQSLGQGPEFLIYFQGTGAADDSGLPNDRFFAVRPEGSVSTLKIQRTERGDSAVYLCASSLKGSGTDTQYFGPGTRLTVL.

The chain has TRBV11-3 and TRBJ2-2, with D perhaps TRBD2 (5 bases). Germline V gives CDR1 SGHNT, CDR2 YENEEA. Trimming took off 6 bases at V and 1 base at J, with 15 bases between the two ends. The CDR3 sequence is 16 residues long. In DNA, the CDR3 is TGTGCCAGCAGTCCCCAGAGGGCACTGAACACCGGGGAGCTGTTTTTT. Translating gives CASSPQRALNTGELFF.

Only a few counts were recorded for this clonotype. The chain employs TRBV4-3 and TRBJ2-5, with 10 bases identical to TRBD2. V gave up 3 bases and J gave up 6 bases; unmatched junction bases: 7. CDR1 and CDR2 from the germline V gene are LGHNA and YSLEER. The CDR3 consists of 15 residues. In nucleotides, the CDR3 is TGCGCCAGCAGCCAGAGACTAGCGGGTGGGAAGACCCAGTACTTC. Its translation: CASSQRLAGGKTQYF.

This clonotype was seen at least ten times. V and J are TRBV29-1 and TRBJ2-5, with D tentatively TRBD1 (6 bases). This CDR3 has 12 amino acids. Between the trimmed V and J ends, which lost 3 bases and 2 bases, there was a span of 7 bases. Germline CDR1 reads SQVTM; CDR2 reads ANQGSEA. The CDR3 DNA reads TGCAGCGTTGATCAGGGGCAAGAGACCCAGTACTTC. It translates to CSVDQGQETQYF.

This clonotype was seen a few times. The chain recombines TRBV18 with TRBJ1-1, with D unclear. The CDR3 totals 13 residues. V was clipped by 5 bases and J by 10 bases, with 17 bases between them. Germline-derived CDR1 and CDR2 are KGHSH and LQKENI. The DNA of the CDR3 is TGTGCCAGCTCAGCAAGCGGGTTGATGGGAGCTTTCTTT. It is translated as CASSASGLMGAFF.

This clonotype was detected ten times or more. CDR3 region: CAISEDARTHKQFF. CDR3 nucleotides: TGTGCCATCAGTGAGGACGCTCGGACTCACAAGCAGTTCTTC. The genes are TRBV10-3 and TRBJ2-1; tentatively, D is TRBD2 (5 bases). The CDR3 is 14 amino acids. Germline-derived CDR1 and CDR2 are ENHRY and SYGVKD. Trimming pared 2 bases from V and 11 bases from J, leaving 16 bases between.

This sequence joins TRBV20-1 and TRBJ2-5; 13 positions match TRBD2. This CDR3 is 15 amino acids long. Germline trimming cut 4 bases from V and 6 bases from J; bases unmatched to any gene: 8. Germline CDR1 DFQATT, CDR2 SNEGSKA (reference sequence). The CDR3 DNA reads TGCAGTGCTACCCAACTAGCGGGGGGGGGGAAGACCCAGTACTTC. The encoded protein is CSATQLAGGGKTQYF.

Only a few counts were recorded for this clonotype. The chain employs TRBV20-1 and TRBJ1-2; no definite D call. Germline-derived CDR1 and CDR2 are DFQATT and SNEGSKA (reference sequence). The CDR3 loop spans 10 amino acids. V was shortened by 6 bases and J by 7 bases, with 9 bases between the two germline ends. CDR3 nucleotides: TGCAGTGCCCGAACGGCTGGCTACACCTTC. It specifies CSARTAGYTF.

This clonotype appeared many times. V is TRBV20-1 and J is TRBJ2-7; D call uncertain. The CDR3 extends over 13 amino acids. The V gene lost 0 bases and the J gene lost 2 bases, with 8 bases spanning the gap. The germline CDR1 and CDR2 sequences are DFQATT and SNEGSKA (reference sequence). The CDR3 DNA is TGCAGTGCTAGAGATGGCTTGGCCTACGAGCAGTACTTC. This encodes CSARDGLAYEQYF.

The sample holds many counts of this clonotype. The rearrangement joins TRBV7-9 to TRBJ1-1, with unresolved D. Germline V gene sequence: CDR1 SEHNR, CDR2 FQNEAQ (reference sequence). V lost 1 base and J lost 7, with 13 bases in between. The CDR3 totals 14 residues. CDR3: CASSLGGSTHEAFF. The CDR3 DNA reads as TGTGCCAGCAGCTTAGGAGGGAGTACGCATGAAGCTTTCTTT.

V gene TRBV20-1 combines with J gene TRBJ2-1; the match to TRBD2 covers 10 bases. V lost 3 bases, J lost 8 bases, and 16 bases stayed unmatched. The CDR3 spans 17 residues. Germline values: CDR1 DFQATT, CDR2 SNEGSKA (reference sequence). CDR3 region: CSASPRAGVAGGHEQFF. CDR3 DNA sequence: TGCAGTGCTAGTCCCCGCGCCGGGGTAGCGGGAGGTCATGAGCAGTTCTTC.

This clonotype was counted many times. CDR3 sequence: CASATTGESGSYEQYF. In nucleotides, the CDR3 is TGCGCCAGCGCTACCACCGGGGAGAGCGGTTCCTACGAGCAGTACTTC. The genes are TRBV5-1 and TRBJ2-7; possibly TRBD2 for D (5 bases). Germline V gives CDR1 SGHRS, CDR2 YFSETQ. This CDR3 is 16 amino acids long. V lost 7 bases and J 1 base, leaving 21 bases between the germline ends.